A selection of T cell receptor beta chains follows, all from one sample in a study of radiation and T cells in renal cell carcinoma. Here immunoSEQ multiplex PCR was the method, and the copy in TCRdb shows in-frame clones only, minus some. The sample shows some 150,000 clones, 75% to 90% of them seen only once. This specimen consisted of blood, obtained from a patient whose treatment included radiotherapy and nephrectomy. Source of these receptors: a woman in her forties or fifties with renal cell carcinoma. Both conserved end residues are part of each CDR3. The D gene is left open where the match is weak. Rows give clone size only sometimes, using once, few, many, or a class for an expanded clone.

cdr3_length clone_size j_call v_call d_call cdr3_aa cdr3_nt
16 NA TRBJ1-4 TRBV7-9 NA CASSPTPGRRVEKLFF TGTGCCAGCAGCCCCACCCCCGGGAGGCGTGTTGAAAAACTGTTTTTT
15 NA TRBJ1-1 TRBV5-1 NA CASSSGGELNTEAFF TGCGCCAGCAGCTCTGGCGGCGAATTGAACACTGAAGCTTTCTTT
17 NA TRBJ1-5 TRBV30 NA CAWSVPQHEFSNQPQHF TGTGCCTGGAGTGTACCACAACACGAATTTAGCAATCAGCCCCAGCATTTT
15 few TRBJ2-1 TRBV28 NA CASSDQINSYNEQFF TGTGCCAGCAGTGACCAAATAAACTCCTACAATGAGCAGTTCTTC
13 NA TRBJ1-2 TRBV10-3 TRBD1 CATADREGTGYTF TGTGCCACGGCTGACAGGGAGGGGACTGGCTACACCTTC
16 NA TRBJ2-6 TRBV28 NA CASSLRRYSGANVLTF TGTGCCAGCAGTTTACGGCGGTACTCTGGGGCCAACGTCCTGACTTTC
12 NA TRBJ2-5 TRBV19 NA CASGDGGGPQYF TGTGCCTCCGGGGATGGAGGTGGGCCCCAGTACTTC
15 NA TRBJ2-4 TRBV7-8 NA CASSLVGAGMDIQYF TGTGCCAGCAGCTTGGTGGGGGCAGGGATGGACATTCAGTACTTC
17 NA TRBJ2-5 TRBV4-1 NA CASSQGASPKGGETQYF TGCGCCAGCAGCCAAGGAGCTAGTCCGAAGGGGGGAGAGACCCAGTACTTC
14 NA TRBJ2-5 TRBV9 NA CASSVSAYQETQYF TGTGCCAGCAGCGTCTCAGCGTACCAAGAGACCCAGTACTTC
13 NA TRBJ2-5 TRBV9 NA CASSVGREETQYF TGTGCCAGCAGCGTAGGCAGGGAAGAGACCCAGTACTTC
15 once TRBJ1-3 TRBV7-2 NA CASSMTGTSGNTIYF TGTGCCAGCAGCATGACTGGTACCTCTGGAAACACCATATATTTT
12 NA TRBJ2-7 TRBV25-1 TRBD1 CASTRGGAEQYF TGTGCCAGCACTCGAGGGGGCGCCGAGCAGTACTTC
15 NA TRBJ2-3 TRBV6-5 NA CASSSHRENTDTQYF TGTGCCAGCAGTAGTCACAGGGAGAACACAGATACGCAGTATTTT
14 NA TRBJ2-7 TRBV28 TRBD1 CASSRQGRFYEQYF TGTGCCAGCAGTAGACAGGGTCGGTTCTACGAGCAGTACTTC
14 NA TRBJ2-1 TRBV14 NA CASSQGARVNEQFF TGTGCCAGCAGCCAGGGGGCGAGGGTTAATGAGCAGTTCTTC
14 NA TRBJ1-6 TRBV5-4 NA CASSLTGSNSPLHF TGTGCCAGCAGCTTGACAGGGAGTAATTCACCCCTCCACTTT
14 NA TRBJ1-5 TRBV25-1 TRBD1 CARCGQGSNQPQHF TGTGCCCGATGCGGACAGGGCTCGAATCAGCCCCAGCATTTT
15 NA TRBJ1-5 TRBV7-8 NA CASRPADPRHQPQHF TGTGCCAGCAGACCGGCCGACCCACGCCACCAGCCCCAGCATTTT
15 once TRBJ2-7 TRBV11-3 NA CASSLDGPKGAEQYF TGTGCCAGCAGCTTAGACGGACCAAAAGGGGCCGAGCAGTACTTC
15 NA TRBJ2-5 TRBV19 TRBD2 CASSIRTSVRETQYF TGTGCCAGTAGTATACGGACTAGCGTCCGGGAGACCCAGTACTTC
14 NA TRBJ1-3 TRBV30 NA CAWRVGGSGNTIYF TGTGCCTGGAGGGTCGGCGGGTCCGGAAACACCATATATTTT
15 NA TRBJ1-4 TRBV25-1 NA CASSEGRRVNEKLFF TGTGCCAGCAGTGAAGGAAGAAGAGTTAATGAAAAACTGTTTTTT
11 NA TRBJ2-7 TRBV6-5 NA CASSFLNEQYF TGTGCCAGCAGTTTCCTGAACGAGCAGTACTTC
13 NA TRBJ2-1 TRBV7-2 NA CAAGEGSRDEQFF TGTGCCGCGGGTGAAGGCTCAAGGGATGAGCAGTTCTTC
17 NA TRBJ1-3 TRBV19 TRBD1 CASSIARTGGRGNTIYF TGTGCCAGTAGTATTGCCCGGACAGGCGGCAGGGGAAACACCATATATTTT
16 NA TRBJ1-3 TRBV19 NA CASSIATGSSGNTIYF TGTGCCAGTAGTATTGCGACAGGTTCCTCTGGAAACACCATATATTTT
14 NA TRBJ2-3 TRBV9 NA CASSVAAITDTQYF TGTGCCAGCAGCGTAGCGGCCATCACAGATACGCAGTATTTT
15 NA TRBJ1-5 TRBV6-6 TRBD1 CASTQGGFSNQPQHF TGTGCCAGCACCCAGGGGGGCTTTAGCAATCAGCCCCAGCATTTT
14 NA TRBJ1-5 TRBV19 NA CASSIIGSNQPQHF TGTGCCAGTAGTATTATTGGTTCCAATCAGCCCCAGCATTTT
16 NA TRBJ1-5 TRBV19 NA CASSITRDESNQPQHF TGTGCCAGTAGTATTACGAGGGACGAAAGCAATCAGCCCCAGCATTTT
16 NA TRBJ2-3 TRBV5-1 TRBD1 CASSLVGWQGEDTQYF TGCGCCAGCAGCTTGGTAGGGTGGCAGGGGGAAGATACGCAGTATTTT
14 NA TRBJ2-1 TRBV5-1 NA CASSLSAADNEQFF TGCGCCAGCAGCTTGTCGGCGGCTGACAATGAGCAGTTCTTC
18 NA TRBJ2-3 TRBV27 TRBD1 CASSSNGRDRTGTDTQYF TGTGCCAGCAGTTCCAATGGACGGGACAGGACCGGCACAGATACGCAGTATTTT
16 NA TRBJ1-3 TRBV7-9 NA CASSAPGRSSGNTIYF TGTGCCAGCAGCGCTCCTGGACGGAGCTCTGGAAACACCATATATTTT
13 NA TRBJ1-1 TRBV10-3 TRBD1 CAISGTGSSEAFF TGTGCCATCAGTGGGACAGGTAGCTCTGAAGCTTTCTTT
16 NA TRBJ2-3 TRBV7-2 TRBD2 CASSFQSSGGGDTQYF TGTGCCAGCAGCTTCCAGTCCAGCGGGGGTGGAGATACGCAGTATTTT
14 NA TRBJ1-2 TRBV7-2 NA CASSRGREFYGYTF TGTGCCAGCAGCCGTGGTCGGGAGTTCTATGGCTACACCTTC
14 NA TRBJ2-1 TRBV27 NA CASSFDRSYNEQFF TGTGCCAGCAGTTTCGACCGCTCCTACAATGAGCAGTTCTTC
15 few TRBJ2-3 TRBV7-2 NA CASSLERTGTDTQYF TGTGCCAGCAGCTTAGAACGGACGGGCACAGATACGCAGTATTTT
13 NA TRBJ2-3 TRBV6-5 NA CASSLGTVDTQYF TGTGCCAGCAGTCTGGGGACCGTAGATACGCAGTATTTT
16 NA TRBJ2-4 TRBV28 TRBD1 CASSLLGQGPKNIQYF TGTGCCAGCAGTTTATTGGGACAGGGGCCCAAAAACATTCAGTACTTC
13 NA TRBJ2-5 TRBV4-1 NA CASSQTLQETQYF TGCGCCAGCAGCCAAACCCTACAAGAGACCCAGTACTTC
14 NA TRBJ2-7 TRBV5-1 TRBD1 CASSWGQGGNEQYF TGCGCCAGCAGCTGGGGACAGGGAGGGAACGAGCAGTACTTC
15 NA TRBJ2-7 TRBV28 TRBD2 CASRRASSGAYEQYF TGTGCCTCCCGGAGGGCTTCTAGCGGAGCCTACGAGCAGTACTTC
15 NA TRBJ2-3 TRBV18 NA CASSLGGPSTDTQYF TGTGCCAGCTCGCTCGGGGGCCCTAGCACAGATACGCAGTATTTT
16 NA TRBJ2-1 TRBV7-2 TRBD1 CASSLDLAGGEGEQFF TGTGCCAGCAGCTTAGATTTGGCAGGGGGCGAAGGAGAGCAGTTCTTC
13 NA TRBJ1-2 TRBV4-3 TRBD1 CASSQGQGNGYTF TGCGCCAGCAGCCAGGGACAGGGCAACGGCTACACCTTC
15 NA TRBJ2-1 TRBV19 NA CASSRQYHSYNEQFF TGTGCCAGTAGTCGACAGTACCACTCCTACAATGAGCAGTTCTTC
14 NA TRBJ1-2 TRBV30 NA CAWSERDPKGRYTF TGTGCCTGGAGTGAAAGGGACCCAAAGGGTCGCTACACCTTC
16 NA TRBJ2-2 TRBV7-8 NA CASSSQKGEDTGELFF TGTGCCAGCAGCTCTCAAAAAGGGGAGGACACCGGGGAGCTGTTTTTT